This passage covers 24 T cell receptor beta chains from one sample sequenced in a study of cytomegalovirus exposure and HLA in healthy donors. Amplification used 60 Vbeta primers and 13 Jbeta primers. Sequenced by immunoSEQ multiplex PCR; TCRdb stores in-frame clones only, minus some. The sample carries 170,000 or so clones, 84% recorded once. Sequencing input: PBMCs. The receptors here all came from a girl aged 5-17 years in good health and CMV-seropositive.

The J gene is TRBJ1-2, the V gene TRBV5-4; 10 bases line up with TRBD1. CDR3 length: 14 amino acids. V shed 4 bases, J shed 3 bases, and the junction held 3 bases outside the gene matches. Germline CDR1 reads SGHNT; CDR2 reads YYREEE (reference sequence). The chain's CDR3 is CASSTGTGDYGYTF. The DNA for the CDR3 is TGTGCCAGCAGCACCGGGACAGGGGACTATGGCTACACCTTC.

The chain carries TRBV10-3 and TRBJ1-3; 9 bases align to TRBD1. Losses at the gene ends were 3 bases for V and 2 bases for J; bases not matched to a gene: 2. The CDR3 is 15 residues long. The germline V gene has CDR1 ENHRY and CDR2 SYGVKD. The CDR3 DNA sequence: TGTGCCATCAGTGAAACAGGGGGCGCTGGAAACACCATATATTTT. This codes for CAISETGGAGNTIYF.

This clone was detected a few times. The rearrangement uses TRBV2 and TRBJ1-2; unclear D gene. V was pared by 3 bases and J by 2 bases, with 7 bases between. This CDR3 has 13 residues. CDR1 is SNHLY and CDR2 is FYNNEI in the germline V gene. The CDR3 region has the DNA TGTGCCAGCAGTGATCGGGGAAACTATGGCTACACCTTC. Its translation: CASSDRGNYGYTF.

Regarding this clone: An end of the junction differs from the germline gene, which may be a read error. The chain carries TRBV6-1 and TRBJ1-2; D is unclear. Germline V lookup: CDR1 MNHNS, CDR2 SASEGT. CDR3 length: 12 amino acids. CDR3 region: CASREGPGGYTF. The CDR3 DNA reads TGTGCCAGCAGGGAAGGTCCGGGTGGCTACACCTTC.

The rearrangement joins TRBV7-9 to TRBJ2-7, with 8 bases lining up with TRBD1. Germline CDR1 SEHNR, CDR2 FQNEAQ (reference sequence). The ends lost 3 bases at V and 5 bases at J; junction bases unmatched: 0. The CDR3 extends over 12 amino acids. CDR3 sequence (DNA): TGTGCCAGCAGCTTGGACAGGGACGAGCAGTACTTC. The encoded protein is CASSLDRDEQYF.

CDR3: CASGRGGYNEQFF. DNA of the CDR3: TGTGCCAGCGGGCGGGGGGGATACAATGAGCAGTTCTTC. The rearrangement uses TRBV5-4 and TRBJ2-1; 9 bases align to TRBD2. This CDR3 has 13 residues. From germline, CDR1 is SGHNT and CDR2 YYREEE (reference sequence). V was clipped by 7 bases and J by 4 bases; unmatched bases: 3.

The chain has TRBV30 and TRBJ1-6; D gene unclear. Trimming shortened V by 2 bases and J by 9 bases, and 17 bases separated the two germline ends. Germline CDR1 reads GTSNPN; CDR2 reads SVGIG (reference sequence). The CDR3 is 15 residues long. For the CDR3, the DNA is TGTGCCTGGAGTAGATACGGGGAGGGTGGTTCACCCCTCCACTTT. Translating it yields CAWSRYGEGGSPLHF.

The gene calls are TRBV13 and TRBJ2-7; 9 bases agree with TRBD1. The CDR3 sequence is 16 residues long. V dropped 3 bases and J dropped 1; count of bases not matched to a gene: 7. CDR1 PRHDT and CDR2 FYEKMQ come from the germline V gene (reference sequence). The CDR3 reads CASSFFLGQGSYEQYF. CDR3 in DNA: TGTGCCAGCAGCTTTTTTTTGGGACAGGGATCCTACGAGCAGTACTTC.

The rearrangement links TRBV7-9 to TRBJ2-1; TRBD2 might be the D (7 bases). The germline V gene has CDR1 SEHNR and CDR2 FQNEAQ (reference sequence). V was trimmed by 2 bases and J by 3 bases, leaving 8 bases between them. The CDR3 spans 14 residues. CDR3 protein: CASSLRGGYNEQFF. The CDR3, as DNA: TGTGCCAGCAGCTTAAGGGGGGGCTACAATGAGCAGTTCTTC. Based on the CDR3 plus reference TRBV7-9 and TRBJ2-1, the full variable domain is DTGVSQNPRHKITKRGQNVTFRCDPISEHNRLYWYRQTLGQGPEFLTYFQNEAQLEKSRLLSDRFSAERPKGSFSTLEIQRTEQGDSAMYLCASSLRGGYNEQFFGPGTRLTVL.

The sample holds a few counts of this clone. Additional DNA sequences in this sample encode the identical CDR3. This chain uses TRBV5-1 with TRBJ1-5; D remains unclear. Germline CDR1 and CDR2: SGHRS and YFSETQ. This CDR3 is built from 13 residues. The germline V and J ends were trimmed by 4 bases and 1 base, with 6 bases remaining between them. In DNA, the CDR3 is TGCGCCAGCAGCCTAGACAGCAATCAGCCCCAGCATTTT. It translates to CASSLDSNQPQHF.

In nucleotides, the CDR3 is TGTGCCAGCAGCCCGCACGGTGGGGACAGGGGTCTCGAGACCCAGTACTTC. Protein product: CASSPHGGDRGLETQYF. The chain employs TRBV9 and TRBJ2-5, with 10 bases fitting TRBD1. Looked up from germline, CDR1 is SGDLS and CDR2 is YYNGEE. With V trimmed by 4 bases and J by 5 bases, 14 bases remained unmatched. The CDR3 has 17 amino acids.

The gene calls are TRBV11-2 and TRBJ2-7; TRBD1 aligns across 10 bases. Germline assignment: CDR1 SGHAT and CDR2 FQNNGV. The ends lost 3 bases at V and 4 bases at J; junction bases unmatched: 9. CDR3 size: 16 residues. CDR3: CASSFRFGTGDYEQYF. In nucleotides, the CDR3 is TGTGCCAGCAGCTTTCGTTTCGGGACAGGGGATTACGAGCAGTACTTC.

The chain links TRBV9 to TRBJ1-2; a weak D match, TRBD1 (6 bases). V was shortened by 0 bases and J by 7 bases, with 16 bases between the two germline ends. The germline V gene has CDR1 SGDLS and CDR2 YYNGEE. CDR3 length: 15 amino acids. CDR3: CASSVEALGAVGYTF. The CDR3, as DNA: TGTGCCAGCAGCGTAGAGGCCTTGGGGGCGGTTGGCTACACCTTC.

This clone appeared once. This sequence joins TRBV5-1 and TRBJ1-2, with D maybe TRBD1 (5 bases). Germline CDR1 SGHRS, CDR2 YFSETQ. CDR3 length: 13 amino acids. Deletions cut 0 bases from V and 7 bases from J, with 10 bases between. CDR3 protein: CASSLGLGLGYTF. CDR3 DNA sequence: TGCGCCAGCAGCTTGGGGCTGGGACTTGGCTACACCTTC.

The V gene is TRBV6-1, the J gene TRBJ1-2; 7 bases are a match to TRBD1. The germline CDR1 and CDR2 sequences are MNHNS and SASEGT. This CDR3 is 16 amino acids long. J was trimmed by 7 bases and V by 3 bases; bases with no gene match: 14. In nucleotides, the CDR3 is TGTGCCAGCAGTGACGGGGCAGGGGGTGCTTTGAGTGGCTACACCTTC. Translating gives CASSDGAGGALSGYTF.

V is TRBV5-6 and J is TRBJ1-6; 8 bases agree with TRBD1. Germline-derived CDR1 and CDR2 are SGHDT and YYEEEE. CDR3 length: 18 residues. V shed 3 bases and J 0 bases; nucleotides not matched to a gene: 8. CDR3 coding DNA: TGTGCCAGCAGCTATGGACAGGGTGGGGGCTCCTATAATTCACCCCTCCACTTT. Translation gives CASSYGQGGGSYNSPLHF.

This clone was observed once. The chain uses TRBV2 and TRBJ2-3, with a weak D call TRBD2 (5 bases). The CDR3 runs 13 residues. V was cut by 7 bases and J by 5 bases, with 13 bases left in between. Germline V gene sequence: CDR1 SNHLY, CDR2 FYNNEI. CDR3 sequence (DNA): TGTGCCAGCACTATGGACTTGGGAGATACGCAGTATTTT. It translates to CASTMDLGDTQYF.

The chain couples TRBV5-5 to TRBJ2-5; D might be TRBD2 (5 bases). Trimming removed 4 bases at V and 7 bases at J, with 11 bases between. The CDR3 totals 12 residues. Germline-derived CDR1 and CDR2 are SGHKS and YYEKEE (reference sequence). CDR3 sequence reads: CASSPSRGTQYF. DNA for the CDR3: TGTGCCAGCAGCCCTAGCCGGGGGACCCAGTACTTC.

The genes are TRBV5-8 and TRBJ1-5, with 8 bases aligning to TRBD1. Germline CDR1 and CDR2: SGHTS and YDEGEE. The CDR3 runs to 16 residues. The V and J ends lost 1 base and 11 bases, in that order; junction bases with no gene match: 14. CDR3 amino acids: CASSLPGTGDYRAQHF. The CDR3 DNA reads TGTGCCAGCAGCTTGCCCGGGACAGGAGATTATAGGGCCCAGCATTTT.

The chain is built from TRBV15 and TRBJ2-5, with D hard to call. The CDR3 runs to 12 residues. V was pared by 8 bases and J by 5 bases, with 12 bases between. The germline CDR1 and CDR2 sequences are LNHNV and YYDKDF (reference sequence). Written as DNA, the CDR3 is TGTGCCACCGCTAGTATTTCGGAGACCCAGTACTTC. It encodes CATASISETQYF. Variable domain in full (rest from reference TRBV15 and TRBJ2-5): DAMVIQNPRYQVTQFGKPVTLSCSQTLNHNVMYWYQQKSSQAPKLLFHYYDKDFNNEADTPDNFQSRRPNTSFCFLDIRSPGLGDTAMYLCATASISETQYFGPGTRLLVL.

This chain joins TRBV5-1 and TRBJ1-1; 11 nucleotides match TRBD1. V lost 7 bases and J lost 2; bases outside the gene matches: 10. The length of the CDR3 is 16 residues. CDR1 is SGHRS and CDR2 is YFSETQ in the germline V gene. CDR3 sequence reads: CASWTGTGGPNTEAFF. The CDR3 DNA reads TGCGCCAGCTGGACCGGGACAGGGGGTCCCAACACTGAAGCTTTCTTT.

This clone turned up a few times. V is TRBV7-3 and J is TRBJ2-3; tentative D call: TRBD2 (7 bases). Germline V gives CDR1 SGHTA, CDR2 FQGTGA. CDR3 length: 15 residues. Trimming took off 1 base at V and 8 bases at J, with 16 bases between the two ends. The CDR3 DNA reads as TGTGCCAGCAGCTTAAATGGGGGGGGCTTTGTTACGCAGTATTTT. Protein product: CASSLNGGGFVTQYF.

Only a few counts were recorded for this clone. This chain joins TRBV5-1 and TRBJ1-5; no clear D gene. Germline CDR1 reads SGHRS; CDR2 reads YFSETQ. The CDR3 runs 13 residues. Trimming left V 0 bases short and J 2 bases short, with 3 bases between. The CDR3 protein is CASSLAGNQPQHF. For the CDR3, the DNA is TGCGCCAGCAGCTTGGCCGGCAATCAGCCCCAGCATTTT.

The CDR3 loop reads CASSQTLMTVSGQPQHF. In DNA, the CDR3 is TGTGCCAGCAGTCAAACCTTAATGACAGTTTCAGGTCAGCCCCAGCATTTT. The chain couples TRBV27 to TRBJ1-5, with a possible D match to TRBD1 (5 bases). V lost 5 bases to trimming and J lost 6 bases, with 23 bases between them. Per the germline V gene, CDR1 is MNHEY and CDR2 is SMNVEV (reference sequence). The CDR3 consists of 17 residues.